The sequence of this TCR beta chain was determined in a study of blood T cell repertoires in COVID-19. Using immunoSEQ multiplex PCR, the repertoire was profiled, and TCRdb retains in-frame clones only, with some absent. The table has some 150,000 clones, 84% seen once. Germline lookup yields CDR1 SQVTM and CDR2 ANQGSEA. This CDR3 has 12 amino acids. Turning to this clone: At one boundary the junction diverges from the germline segment, which might be a read error.

This clonotype was obtained from a human donor in a cohort sampled during active COVID-19. The chain links TRBV29-1 to TRBJ1-2; 10 positions match TRBD1. The source material was peripheral blood. CDR3 DNA: TGCAGCGTTGTCCGGGACAGGGGTATTAAAGCCTTC. This translates into CSVVRDRGIKAF.